This T cell receptor beta chain was obtained from a study of T-cell reconstitution after alpha-beta-depleted transplantation in children. The CDR3 length is 15 residues. Trimming left V 0 bases short and J 3 bases short, with 12 bases between. The authors prepared the TCRbeta library with unique molecular identifiers. TCRdb reprocessed the PCR reads via MiXCR and lists one record per CDR3 protein. This sample has some 400,000 distinct CDR3 sequences; around 20% occur once, and the top ten carry over 3.5%. Ten or more counts support this clonotype. This sequence was found in a human donor who donated a stem cell graft to a child with acute myeloid leukemia. Sequencing was performed on PBMCs from the stem cell graft donor, taken from the stem cell graft. V is TRBV12-3 or TRBV12-4 and J is TRBJ2-7, with D tentatively TRBD1 (5 bases). The CDR3 nucleotides read TGTGCCAGCAGTTTAGCCCAGGGCCAAGACTACGAGCAGTACTTC. Its translation is CASSLAQGQDYEQYF.